This paragraph reports one T cell receptor beta chain. What it binds is not known. The entry originates in a study of a mutant IDH1 vaccine in newly diagnosed glioma. Study background: Patients were pretreated with radiotherapy, temozolomide, or both, mostly both. Study-wide results and limits: Vaccination induced immune responses in about 93% of patients.

Time point in this sample: week 23, last vaccination. Each dose delivered 300 ug of mutant IDH1 20-mer peptide subcutaneously with imiquimod. Each tumor in the donors was a new WHO grade 3 or 4 astrocytoma, IDH1-mutant and ATRX-lost. TCRdb keeps only in-frame clones here, not all; method: immunoSEQ multiplex PCR. The sample has around 78,000 clones, 75% to 85% seen once. Germline values: CDR1 SEHNR, CDR2 FQNEAQ (reference sequence). CDR3 size: 13 residues. Trimming left V 6 bases short and J 0 bases short, with 9 bases between. This clonotype originated in a man aged 30-40 years with glioma. Some clones in this sample may be carry-over from other donors' samples. The V gene is TRBV7-9, the J gene TRBJ2-7; D remains unclear. Specimen: PBMCs, collected from a glioma patient whose treatment included an IDH1 peptide vaccine. The DNA for the CDR3 is TGTGCCAGCAGTTCTTCTGGCTCCTACGAGCAGTACTTC. This sequence encodes CASSSSGSYEQYF. Combining the CDR3 with reference TRBV7-9 and TRBJ2-7 gives the whole variable domain DTGVSQNPRHKITKRGQNVTFRCDPISEHNRLYWYRQTLGQGPEFLTYFQNEAQLEKSRLLSDRFSAERPKGSFSTLEIQRTEQGDSAMYLCASSSSGSYEQYFGPGTRLTVT.